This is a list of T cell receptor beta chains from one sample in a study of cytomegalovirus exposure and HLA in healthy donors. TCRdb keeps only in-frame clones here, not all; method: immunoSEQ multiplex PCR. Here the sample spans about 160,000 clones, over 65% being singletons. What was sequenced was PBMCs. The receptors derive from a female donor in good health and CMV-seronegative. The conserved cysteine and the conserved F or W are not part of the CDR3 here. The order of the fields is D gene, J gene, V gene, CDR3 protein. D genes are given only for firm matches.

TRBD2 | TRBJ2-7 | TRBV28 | ASSAVGLAGEDEQY
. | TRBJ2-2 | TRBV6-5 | ASSRQNTGELF
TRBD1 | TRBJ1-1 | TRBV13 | ASSPEGAPQNTEAF
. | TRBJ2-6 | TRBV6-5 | ASSYVEGSGANVLT
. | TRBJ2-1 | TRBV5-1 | ASSLDGYNEQF
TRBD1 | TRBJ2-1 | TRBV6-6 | ASRPGQGDNEQF
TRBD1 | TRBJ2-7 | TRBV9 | ASSVDMTGPPYEQY
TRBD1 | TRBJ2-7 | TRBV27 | ASSSQGAHTEQY
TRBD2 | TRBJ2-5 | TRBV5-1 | ASSLSLAVAETQY
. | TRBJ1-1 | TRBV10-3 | ATTVNTEAF
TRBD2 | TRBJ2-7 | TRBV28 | ASSPIRLAGLYEQY
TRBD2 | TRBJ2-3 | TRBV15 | ATSRRAGTDTQY
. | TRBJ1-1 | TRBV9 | ASSVGGSNTEAF
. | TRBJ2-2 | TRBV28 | ASSLPQGNTGELF
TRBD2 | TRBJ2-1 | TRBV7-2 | ASSSRTSGSYNEQF
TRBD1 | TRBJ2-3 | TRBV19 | ASSTGESTDTQY
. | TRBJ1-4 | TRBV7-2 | ASSRWTATNEKLF
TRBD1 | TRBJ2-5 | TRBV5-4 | ASRNPGQGQETQY
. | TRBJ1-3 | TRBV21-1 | ASTILQGSGNTIY
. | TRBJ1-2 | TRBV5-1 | ASIRTVIYHGYT
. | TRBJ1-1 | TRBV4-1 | ASSQGAAPNTEAF
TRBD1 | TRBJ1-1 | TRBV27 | ASSFMQGATEAF
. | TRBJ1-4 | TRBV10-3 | AISDWPNEKLF
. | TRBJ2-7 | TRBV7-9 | ASSTTTLTGSGEQY
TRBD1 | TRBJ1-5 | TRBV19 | ASSLTGPQPQH
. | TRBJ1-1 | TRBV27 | ASSLTTGMNTEAF
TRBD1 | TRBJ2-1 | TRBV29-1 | SVGRGDRVTNEQF
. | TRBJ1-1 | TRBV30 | AWREQGETEAF
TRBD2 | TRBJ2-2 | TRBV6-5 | ASAPSGTITGELF
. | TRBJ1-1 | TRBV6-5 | ASSYSGRAAGNEAF
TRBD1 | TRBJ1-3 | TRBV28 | ASSLPRKTGWVGNTIY
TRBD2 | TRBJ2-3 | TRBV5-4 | ASSLVSGGADTQY
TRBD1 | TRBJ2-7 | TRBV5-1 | ASSLTGGPYEQY
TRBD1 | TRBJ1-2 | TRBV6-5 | ASSGRTGYGYT
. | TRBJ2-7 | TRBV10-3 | AISDNSSEQY
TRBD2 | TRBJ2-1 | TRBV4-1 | ASNQELAGAGGEQF
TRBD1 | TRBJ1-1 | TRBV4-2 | ASSYTTGEGTEAF
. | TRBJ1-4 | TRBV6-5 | ASRQGYEKLF
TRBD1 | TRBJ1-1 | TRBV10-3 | AISPDRGRAF
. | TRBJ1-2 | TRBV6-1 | ASRLAGNYGYT
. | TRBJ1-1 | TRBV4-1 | ASSQSSLSKRNTEAF
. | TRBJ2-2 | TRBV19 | ASTARGRFGELF
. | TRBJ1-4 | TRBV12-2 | ASRLSILLF
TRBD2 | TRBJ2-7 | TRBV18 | ASSRGTTYEQY
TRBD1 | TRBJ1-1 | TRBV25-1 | ASSGRTGGVNTEAF
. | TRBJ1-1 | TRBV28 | ASSTRPSQGQEAF
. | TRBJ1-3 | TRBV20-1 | SAPLGNTIY
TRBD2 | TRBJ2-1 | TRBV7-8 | ASSPLGLAGAGLLYNEQF
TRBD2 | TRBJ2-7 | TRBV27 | ASRGLAGVHEQY
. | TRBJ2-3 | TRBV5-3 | ARSFQVRSDTQY
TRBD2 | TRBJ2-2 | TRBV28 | ASSFWGLAGGPGELF
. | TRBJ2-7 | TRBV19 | ASRSSSYEQY
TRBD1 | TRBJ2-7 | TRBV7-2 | ASSETGGFNYEQY
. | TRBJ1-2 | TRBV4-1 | ASSQTPGGEEGYT
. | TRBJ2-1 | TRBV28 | ASTVGQGSFNEQF
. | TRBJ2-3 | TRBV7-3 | ASSPRGRTDTQY